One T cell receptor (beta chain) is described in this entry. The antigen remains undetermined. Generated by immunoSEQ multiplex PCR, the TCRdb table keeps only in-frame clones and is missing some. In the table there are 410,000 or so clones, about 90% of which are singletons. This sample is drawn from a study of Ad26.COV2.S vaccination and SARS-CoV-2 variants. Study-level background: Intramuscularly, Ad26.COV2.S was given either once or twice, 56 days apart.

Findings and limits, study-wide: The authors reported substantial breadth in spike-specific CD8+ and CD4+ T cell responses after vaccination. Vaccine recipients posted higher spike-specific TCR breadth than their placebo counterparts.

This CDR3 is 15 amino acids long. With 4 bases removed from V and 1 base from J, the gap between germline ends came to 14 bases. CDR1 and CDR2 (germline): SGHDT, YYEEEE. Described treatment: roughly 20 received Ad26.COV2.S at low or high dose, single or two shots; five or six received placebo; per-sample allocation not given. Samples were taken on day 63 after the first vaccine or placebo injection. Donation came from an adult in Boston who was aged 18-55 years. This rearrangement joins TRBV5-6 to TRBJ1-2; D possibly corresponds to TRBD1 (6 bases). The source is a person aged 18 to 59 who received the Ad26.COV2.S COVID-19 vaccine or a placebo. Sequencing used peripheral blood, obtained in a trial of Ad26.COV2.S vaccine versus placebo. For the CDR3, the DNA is TGTGCCAGCAGCCCCTTTCTACAGGGTAACTATGGCTACACCTTC. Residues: CASSPFLQGNYGYTF.